The 17 T cell receptor beta chains below all came from one sample that was sequenced in a study of cytomegalovirus exposure and HLA in healthy donors. Primers: 60 Vbeta forward and 13 Jbeta reverse. Profiled with immunoSEQ multiplex PCR; TCRdb holds only in-frame clones, not every one. Of around 200,000 clones listed, about three quarters were seen once; the top ten hold roughly 2.5%. Sequenced: PBMCs. The source is a woman aged 55-75 years in good health and CMV-seropositive.

This sequence joins TRBV19 and TRBJ2-1, with a tentative D call TRBD2 (6 bases). In germline, CDR1 is LNHDA, CDR2 SQIVND (reference sequence). The CDR3 extends over 15 amino acids. V was shortened by 0 bases and J by 9 bases, with 15 bases between the two germline ends. The CDR3 coding sequence is TGTGCCAGTAGTATAGATCTTCTGACTAGTTCTGAGCAGTTCTTC. It encodes CASSIDLLTSSEQFF.

V usage is TRBV19 and J usage is TRBJ1-1; 7 bases are a match to TRBD1. CDR3 length: 19 residues. Looked up from germline, CDR1 is LNHDA and CDR2 is SQIVND (reference sequence). The V segment lost 7 bases and the J segment 4 bases; nucleotides outside the gene matches: 24. CDR3 DNA sequence: TGTGCCAGTAACTCAGATAGGTTGGTTCGGGGGCACAGGGGCACTGAAGCTTTCTTT. Translating it yields CASNSDRLVRGHRGTEAFF.

The J gene is TRBJ1-1, the V gene TRBV27; TRBD1 matches 8 bases. The V segment lost 5 bases and the J segment 3 bases; nucleotides outside the gene matches: 11. CDR1 and CDR2 (germline): MNHEY, SMNVEV (reference sequence). The CDR3 totals 16 residues. Here the CDR3 reads CASSRRPGQAYTEAFF. DNA of the CDR3: TGTGCCAGCAGTCGACGGCCGGGACAGGCATACACTGAAGCTTTCTTT.

The V call is TRBV18, the J call TRBJ2-3; D remains ambiguous. V dropped 0 bases and J dropped 4 bases, with 14 bases sitting between them. Germline V CDR1 and CDR2: KGHSH, LQKENI. The CDR3 consists of 16 residues. The CDR3 region has the DNA TGTGCCAGCTCACCACCGAACACCGATGAGGCAGATACGCAGTATTTT. It encodes CASSPPNTDEADTQYF.

The chain carries TRBV19 and TRBJ1-5; TRBD1 matches at 8 bases. The germline CDR1 and CDR2 sequences are LNHDA and SQIVND (reference sequence). Trimming took 7 bases from V and 8 from J; bases not matched to a gene: 10. There are 14 residues in the CDR3. This CDR3 reads CASTLLGQEEPQHF. Here the CDR3 DNA reads TGTGCCAGTACCTTACTGGGACAGGAGGAGCCCCAGCATTTT.

This chain joins TRBV28 and TRBJ1-6; D gene ambiguous. The CDR3 has 13 residues. V gave up 7 bases and J gave up 9 bases, with 13 bases separating them. The germline CDR1 and CDR2 sequences are MDHEN and SYDVKM. The CDR3 is CASTPRGFSPLHF. The CDR3 nucleotides read TGTGCCAGCACCCCCCGCGGCTTTTCACCCCTCCACTTT.

There are a few counts of this clone. This chain uses TRBV7-9 with TRBJ1-1; D is possibly TRBD1 (5 bases). The CDR3 is 13 residues long. V lost 2 bases, J lost 4 bases, and 8 bases lay in between. Germline-derived CDR1 and CDR2 are SEHNR and FQNEAQ (reference sequence). The DNA for the CDR3 is TGTGCCAGCAGCTTACAGGGATTCACTGAAGCTTTCTTT. It translates to CASSLQGFTEAFF.

CDR3 loop: CASSVHPREPGYTF. CDR3 bases: TGTGCCAGCAGCGTACACCCCCGGGAACCTGGCTACACCTTC. This sequence joins TRBV9 and TRBJ1-2; D gene unclear. CDR3 size: 14 residues. Looked up from germline, CDR1 is SGDLS and CDR2 is YYNGEE. The germline V and J ends were trimmed by 1 base and 7 bases, with 14 bases remaining between them.

Notes on this clone: Other DNA sequences in this specimen translate into the identical CDR3. The V and J genes are TRBV30 and TRBJ2-2; 7 positions match TRBD1. Germline trimming cut 2 bases from V and 5 bases from J; bases unmatched to any gene: 14. The CDR3 covers 17 residues. Germline lookup yields CDR1 GTSNPN and CDR2 SVGIG (reference sequence). CDR3 sequence: CAWSSDGTGVGTGELFF. The CDR3 nucleotides read TGTGCCTGGAGTTCAGACGGCACAGGGGTCGGGACCGGGGAGCTGTTTTTT. Full variable domain (remainder filled in from reference TRBV30 and TRBJ2-2): SQTIHQWPATLVQPVGSPLSLECTVEGTSNPNLYWYRQAAGRGLQLLFYSVGIGQISSEVPQNLSASRPQDRQFILSSKKLLLSDSGFYLCAWSSDGTGVGTGELFFGEGSRLTVL.

This clone was seen once. This chain joins TRBV6-6 and TRBJ2-7, with TRBD1 matching over 8 bases. This CDR3 spans 14 amino acids. Trimming at V came to 6 bases and at J to 3 bases, leaving 7 bases not matched to a gene. The germline CDR1 and CDR2 sequences are MNHNY and SVGAGI (reference sequence). The CDR3 DNA follows: TGTGCCAGCAGGCAACCCGGACAGGGCTACGAGCAGTACTTC. Translated, it gives CASRQPGQGYEQYF.

This clone was observed a handful of times. The gene calls are TRBV7-2 and TRBJ2-7; the D gene is possibly TRBD1 (6 bases). Germline V gene sequence: CDR1 SGHTA, CDR2 FQGNSA. Trimming stripped 5 bases from V and 3 bases from J, with 14 bases between. This CDR3 region has 14 residues. The CDR3 DNA follows: TGTGCCAGCAGCCCCCCAGGGGCCGGCTACGAGCAGTACTTC. Its protein product is CASSPPGAGYEQYF.

There are a few counts of this clone. CDR3 residues: CASSPGEGVRYTQYF. CDR3 bases: TGCGCCAGCAGCCCCGGGGAGGGGGTAAGGTATACGCAGTATTTT. The chain employs TRBV5-1 and TRBJ2-3, with D possibly matching TRBD2 (7 bases). Trimming pared 4 bases from V and 7 bases from J, leaving 19 bases between. CDR3 length: 15 residues. Germline loops: CDR1 SGHRS, CDR2 YFSETQ.

The rearrangement uses TRBV7-7 and TRBJ2-2; a possible D gene is TRBD2 (5 bases). The CDR3 has 18 residues. Germline V gives CDR1 SSHAT, CDR2 FNYEAQ (reference sequence). Deletions cut 1 base from V and 5 bases from J, with 20 bases between. The CDR3 is CASSLGWEPSYQTGELFF. In nucleotides, the CDR3 is TGTGCCAGCAGCTTAGGGTGGGAGCCCTCTTACCAAACCGGGGAGCTGTTTTTT.

Comments on this clone: Other DNA variants within this sample encode the same CDR3. The J gene is TRBJ2-5, the V gene TRBV7-2, with 8 bases identical to TRBD2. Germline values: CDR1 SGHTA, CDR2 FQGNSA. V was clipped by 0 bases and J by 2 bases; unmatched bases: 5. This CDR3 has 16 amino acids. CDR3 nucleotide sequence: TGTGCCAGCAGCTTAGCCTTCAGCGGGGGACAAGAGACCCAGTACTTC. This codes for CASSLAFSGGQETQYF.

This clone was seen more than once but under ten times. This chain connects TRBV12-5 to TRBJ2-7; 11 nucleotides match TRBD1. Germline loops: CDR1 LGHNT, CDR2 FRNRAP. The CDR3 length is 14 residues. The trim removed 7 bases at V and 2 bases at J, leaving 4 bases unmatched. For the CDR3, the DNA is TGTGCTAGTGCCTCGGACAGGGGGCCCTACGAGCAGTACTTC. This gives the protein CASASDRGPYEQYF.

In regard to this clone: The sample has other DNA sequences that encode this CDR3 too. This rearrangement joins TRBV18 to TRBJ1-2; the D gene is possibly TRBD1 (5 bases). The V end lost 6 bases, the J end lost 0 bases, and 8 bases lay between the germline ends. The CDR3 covers 13 residues. Per germline, CDR1 KGHSH and CDR2 LQKENI. CDR3 in amino acids: CASSQGANYGYTF. CDR3 nucleotide sequence: TGTGCCAGCTCCCAGGGTGCTAACTATGGCTACACCTTC.

V and J are TRBV7-2 and TRBJ1-1; TRBD1 aligns across 9 bases. Germline CDR1 SGHTA, CDR2 FQGNSA. V lost 7 bases, J lost 5 bases, and 14 bases stayed unmatched. The CDR3 is 16 amino acids. CDR3 protein: CASNRDRVISRTEAFF. The CDR3 DNA sequence: TGTGCCAGCAACCGGGACAGGGTAATCTCTAGGACTGAAGCTTTCTTT.